A single count supports the clone carrying this TCR beta chain. Some clones are missing from TCRdb's copy, which holds only in-frame ones; the method was immunoSEQ multiplex PCR. The repertoire includes approximately 27,000 clones, roughly 85% of them detected once, and 6.5% to 8% sits in the top ten. This entry belongs to a study of control samples from healthy donors and cancer patients. Trimming removed 4 bases at V and 0 bases at J, with 8 bases between. In germline, CDR1 is LNHDA, CDR2 SQIVND (reference sequence). This CDR3 region has 14 residues. The sequencing sample was made of PBMCs. V gene TRBV19 combines with J gene TRBJ2-3; D ambiguous. The TCR originated in a woman aged 55-70 years with head and neck cancer. CDR3 residues: CASSNGTSTDTQYF. The CDR3 DNA sequence: TGTGCCAGTAGTAACGGAACTAGCACAGATACGCAGTATTTT.